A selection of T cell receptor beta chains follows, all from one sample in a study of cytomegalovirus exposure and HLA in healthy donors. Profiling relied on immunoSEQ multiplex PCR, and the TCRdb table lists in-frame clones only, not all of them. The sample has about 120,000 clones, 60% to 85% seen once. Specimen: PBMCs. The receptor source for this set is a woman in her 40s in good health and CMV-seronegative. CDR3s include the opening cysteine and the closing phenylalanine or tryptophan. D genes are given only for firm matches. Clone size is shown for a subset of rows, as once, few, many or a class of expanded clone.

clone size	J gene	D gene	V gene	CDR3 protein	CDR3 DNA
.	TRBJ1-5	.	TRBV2	CASRTDGNQPQHF	TGTGCCAGCAGAACCGACGGGAATCAGCCCCAGCATTTT
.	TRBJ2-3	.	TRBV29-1	CSVEAITDTQYF	TGCAGCGTTGAAGCCATCACAGATACGCAGTATTTT
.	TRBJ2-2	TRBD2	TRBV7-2	CASSFTSGSSSGELFF	TGTGCCAGCAGCTTTACTAGCGGGAGTTCTAGCGGGGAGCTGTTTTTT
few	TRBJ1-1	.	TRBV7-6	CASSTGGTEAFF	TGTGCCAGCAGCACGGGAGGGACTGAAGCTTTCTTT
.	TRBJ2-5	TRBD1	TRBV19	CASSNPGDRRGETQYF	TGTGCCAGTAGTAATCCCGGGGACAGGAGAGGGGAGACCCAGTACTTC
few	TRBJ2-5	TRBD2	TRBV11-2	CASSLGVAGSETQYF	TGTGCCAGCAGCTTAGGGGTAGCGGGAAGCGAGACCCAGTACTTC
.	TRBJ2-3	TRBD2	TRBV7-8	CASSLASGGGLSTDTQYF	TGTGCCAGCAGCTTAGCGTCTGGCGGGGGGCTAAGCACAGATACGCAGTATTTT
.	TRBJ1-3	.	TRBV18	CASSPPTDSQLRNTIYF	TGTGCCAGCTCACCACCTACCGACAGCCAACTGAGAAACACCATATATTTT
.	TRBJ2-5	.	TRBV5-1	CASSPPGSETQYF	TGCGCCAGCAGCCCTCCCGGGTCCGAGACCCAGTACTTC
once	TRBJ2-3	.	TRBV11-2	CASSPGWGTDTQYF	TGTGCCAGCAGCCCAGGCTGGGGCACAGATACGCAGTATTTT
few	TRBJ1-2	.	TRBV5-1	CASSLAGGRDYGYTF	TGCGCCAGCAGCTTGGCCGGCGGCCGGGACTATGGCTACACCTTC
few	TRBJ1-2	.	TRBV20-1	CSAADIYGYTF	TGCAGTGCCGCGGACATCTATGGCTACACCTTC
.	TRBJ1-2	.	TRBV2	CASSESPGGYGYTF	TGTGCCAGCAGTGAGAGTCCCGGGGGCTATGGCTACACCTTC